A single sample is the source of the 13 T cell receptor beta chains below, sequenced in a study of blood T cell repertoires in COVID-19 (dated by TCRdb to the early 2020s). Libraries came from the immunoSEQ multiplex PCR assay. As stored in TCRdb, this immuneACCESS dataset retains in-frame rearrangements with V and J assigned. A fraction of the clones does not appear; measured against another copy, unresolved V genes explain less than half of the discrepancy, and the remainder lacks a known reason. The sample table shows roughly 200,000 clones, and over 80% are seen once. About 1.3% of the sample belongs to the ten largest clones. Sequenced material: PBMCs or T cells enriched from blood (not recorded which). The source is a man younger than 45 who had recovered from COVID-19.

The chain combines TRBV5-1 with TRBJ2-1, with 9 bases identical to TRBD1. This CDR3 comprises 15 residues. Per the germline V gene, CDR1 is SGHRS and CDR2 is YFSETQ. V was pared by 0 bases and J by 8 bases, with 6 bases of the junction left unmatched. The CDR3 nucleotides read TGCGCCAGCAGCTTGGCCGCGGACAGGGGCGATGAGCAGTTCTTC. Translation: CASSLAADRGDEQFF.

The chain employs TRBV19 and TRBJ2-1, with D perhaps TRBD2 (5 bases). V lost 4 bases, J lost 10 bases, and 11 bases lay in between. This CDR3 region has 12 residues. Germline V gives CDR1 LNHDA, CDR2 SQIVND (reference sequence). CDR3 residues: CASSTGNWEQFF. The CDR3 coding sequence is TGTGCCAGTAGTACCGGGAACTGGGAGCAGTTCTTC.

In regard to this clone: At one boundary the junction diverges from the germline segment, which might be a read error. The chain has TRBV20-1 and TRBJ1-2; the D is unclear. CDR1 and CDR2 (germline): DFQATT, SNEGSKA (reference sequence). The CDR3 contains 11 residues. CDR3 in DNA: TGCAGTGAGGTTACTAACTATGACTACACCTTC. This gives the protein CSEVTNYDYTF.

The CDR3 reads CASSIRQDNGYTF. The CDR3, as DNA: TGTGCCAGTAGTATTAGACAGGATAATGGCTACACCTTC. The J gene is TRBJ1-2, the V gene TRBV19, with D tentatively TRBD1 (6 bases). The CDR3 length is 13 residues. V gave up 3 bases and J gave up 6 bases, with 11 bases separating them. Germline-derived CDR1 and CDR2 are LNHDA and SQIVND (reference sequence).

The genes are TRBV5-1 and TRBJ1-2, with TRBD1 as a possible D gene (5 bases). This CDR3 has 13 residues. V gave up 4 bases and J gave up 6 bases, with 13 bases separating them. Germline CDR1 reads SGHRS; CDR2 reads YFSETQ. The CDR3 sequence: CASSIGGGDGYTF. The CDR3 coding sequence is TGCGCCAGCAGCATTGGTGGGGGGGATGGCTACACCTTC.

This clone was counted once. The chain employs TRBV2 and TRBJ2-6; D uncertain. This CDR3 spans 15 amino acids. The germline V gene has CDR1 SNHLY and CDR2 FYNNEI. Trimming removed 8 bases at V and 2 bases at J, with 13 bases between. CDR3 nucleotide sequence: TGTGCCAGCTCTTCGCGAATAACTGGGGCCAACGTCCTGACTTTC. As protein: CASSSRITGANVLTF.

The chain's CDR3 is CASSGGTNSNQPQHF. CDR3 nucleotide sequence: TGTGCCAGCTCAGGTGGGACAAATAGCAATCAGCCCCAGCATTTT. The chain joins TRBV18 to TRBJ1-5, with D maybe TRBD1 (6 bases). Trimming stripped 5 bases from V and 0 bases from J, with 11 bases between. Germline CDR1 reads KGHSH; CDR2 reads LQKENI. The CDR3 is 15 amino acids.

The chain employs TRBV29-1 and TRBJ2-3; 8 bases agree with TRBD2. CDR1 is SQVTM, CDR2 ANQGSEA, per germline. The CDR3 length is 15 residues. V dropped 1 base and J dropped 0; count of bases not matched to a gene: 3. As DNA, the CDR3 is TGCAGCGTTGAAGGGACTAGCAGGAGCACAGATACGCAGTATTTT. It encodes CSVEGTSRSTDTQYF.

V usage is TRBV9 and J usage is TRBJ1-3; 8 nucleotides agree with TRBD1. The CDR3 extends over 16 amino acids. Trimming at V came to 3 bases and at J to 3 bases, leaving 8 bases not matched to a gene. Per the germline V gene, CDR1 is SGDLS and CDR2 is YYNGEE. CDR3 protein: CASSAFDRGGGNTIYF. In DNA, the CDR3 is TGTGCCAGCAGCGCATTCGACAGGGGTGGTGGAAACACCATATATTTT.

V usage is TRBV5-1 and J usage is TRBJ1-1; 7 nucleotides agree with TRBD1. Trimming took 8 bases from V and 1 from J; bases not matched to a gene: 8. The germline V gene encodes CDR1 SGHRS and CDR2 YFSETQ. The CDR3 covers 14 residues. In DNA form, the CDR3 reads TGCGCCAGTTCAACAGGGGTAGCGAACACTGAAGCTTTCTTT. Its protein product is CASSTGVANTEAFF.

The chain has TRBV4-3 and TRBJ1-2, with TRBD1 as a possible D gene (5 bases). In germline, CDR1 is LGHNA, CDR2 YSLEER. Trimming removed 4 bases from V and 4 bases from J, with 16 bases in between. CDR3 length: 15 residues. CDR3 sequence (DNA): TGCGCCAGCAGCCCGGACAAAGCCCTCACCTATGGCTACACCTTC. It codes for CASSPDKALTYGYTF.

This CDR3 reads CASSTVSGNTIYF. CDR3 bases: TGTGCCAGCTCGACAGTTTCTGGAAACACCATATATTTT. The chain carries TRBV12-3 or TRBV12-4 and TRBJ1-3, with D tentatively TRBD1 (5 bases). V dropped 8 bases and J dropped 1 base, with 9 bases sitting between them. The CDR3 is 13 residues long.

V gene TRBV20-1 combines with J gene TRBJ1-1; D uncertain. The CDR3 contains 15 residues. With 3 bases removed from V and 0 bases from J, the gap between germline ends came to 14 bases. Germline V gives CDR1 DFQATT, CDR2 SNEGSKA (reference sequence). Here the CDR3 DNA reads TGCAGTGCTAGTCCGTCGGGAATGATGAACACTGAAGCTTTCTTT. Translated, it gives CSASPSGMMNTEAFF.